Below are 18 T cell receptor beta chains sequenced from a single sample in a study of human T cells and chemical hapten exposure. Indicated time point: pre-sensitization, week 0. The treatment: therapeutic diphenylcyclopropenone sensitization with weekly scalp DPC. TCRdb reanalysed the RACE reads using MiXCR and keeps one entry per CDR3 protein. The table lists about 110,000 distinct CDR3 sequences, around 12% of them singletons. The material sequenced was whole blood, taken in connection with sensitization to the hapten diphenylcyclopropenone (DPC). These receptors were obtained from a woman in her fifties or sixties with alopecia areata. Some clones in this sample may be carry-over from other donors' samples.

The chain couples TRBV7-8 to TRBJ2-7; TRBD2 aligns across 10 bases. Germline assignment: CDR1 SGHVS and CDR2 FQNEAQ. V shed 1 base and J 0 bases; nucleotides not matched to a gene: 9. This CDR3 has 18 amino acids. The CDR3 coding sequence is TGTGCCAGCAGCTTAGAAGCTAGCGGGGGAACTTCCTCCTACGAGCAGTACTTC. Residues: CASSLEASGGTSSYEQYF.

This clonotype has more than one count but fewer than ten. The chain combines TRBV18 with TRBJ1-2, with unresolved D. The CDR3 consists of 16 residues. The germline V and J ends were trimmed by 2 bases and 0 bases, with 13 bases remaining between them. From germline, CDR1 is KGHSH and CDR2 LQKENI. CDR3 loop: CASSPGASGANYGYTF. Here the CDR3 DNA reads TGTGCCAGCTCACCAGGTGCCTCCGGAGCTAACTATGGCTACACCTTC.

CDR3 DNA sequence: TGTGCCAGCAGCCAAGTAGTCGGTTCTTTCAATGAGCAGTTCTTC. Translation gives CASSQVVGSFNEQFF. V is TRBV3-1 and J is TRBJ2-1; D gene uncertain. Germline-derived CDR1 and CDR2 are LGHDT and YNNKEL (reference sequence). The V end lost 1 base, the J end lost 6 bases, and 13 bases lay between the germline ends. The CDR3 has 15 amino acids.

J is TRBJ1-1 and V is TRBV7-9, with D possibly being TRBD1 (5 bases). Trimming stripped 4 bases from V and 0 bases from J, with 12 bases between. The CDR3 has 15 amino acids. Per the germline V gene, CDR1 is SEHNR and CDR2 is FQNEAQ (reference sequence). The CDR3: CASSSFSGLNTEAFF. The CDR3 DNA sequence: TGTGCCAGCAGCTCTTTTTCGGGACTGAACACTGAAGCTTTCTTT. Complete variable domain (other parts from reference TRBV7-9 and TRBJ1-1): DTGVSQNPRHKITKRGQNVTFRCDPISEHNRLYWYRQTLGQGPEFLTYFQNEAQLEKSRLLSDRFSAERPKGSFSTLEIQRTEQGDSAMYLCASSSFSGLNTEAFFGQGTRLTVV.

The table lists this clonotype with a few counts. CDR3 protein: CASSPRGASGNTIYF. CDR3 sequence (DNA): TGTGCCAGCAGCCCACGGGGGGCTTCTGGAAACACCATATATTTT. V gene TRBV9 combines with J gene TRBJ1-3, with D maybe TRBD1 (6 bases). The germline gives CDR1 SGDLS, CDR2 YYNGEE. Trimming cost V 4 bases and J 1 base, with 12 bases left between them. The CDR3 contains 15 residues.

This clonotype has ten or more counts. The chain carries TRBV4-3 and TRBJ2-7; 11 positions agree with TRBD2. The CDR3 consists of 14 residues. The germline CDR1 and CDR2 sequences are LGHNA and YSLEER. Trimming took 4 bases from V and 5 from J; bases not matched to a gene: 4. As DNA, the CDR3 is TGCGCCAGCAGCCCTATACTAGCGGGGGACGAGCAGTACTTC. As protein: CASSPILAGDEQYF.

The genes are TRBV11-2 and TRBJ2-2; D perhaps matches TRBD1 (6 bases). This CDR3 is built from 16 residues. Per germline, CDR1 SGHAT and CDR2 FQNNGV. With 4 bases removed from V and 2 bases from J, the gap between germline ends came to 14 bases. CDR3 DNA sequence: TGTGCCAGCAGCTCTATACAGGGATCTAACACCGGGGAGCTGTTTTTT. Its translation: CASSSIQGSNTGELFF. Complete variable domain (other parts from reference TRBV11-2 and TRBJ2-2): EAGVAQSPRYKIIEKRQSVAFWCNPISGHATLYWYQQILGQGPKLLIQFQNNGVVDDSQLPKDRFSAERLKGVDSTLKIQPAKLEDSAVYLCASSSIQGSNTGELFFGEGSRLTVL.

V gene TRBV14 combines with J gene TRBJ2-1; TRBD2 matches at 8 bases. The J call may be incorrect, as the DNA end agrees better with TRBJ2-7. CDR1 and CDR2 (germline): SGHDN, FVKESK. The CDR3 sequence is 17 residues long. The CDR3 nucleotides are TGTGCCAGCAGCCAAGATATCCCTAGCGGGTACTACAATGAGCAGTACTTC. This translates into CASSQDIPSGYYNEQYF.

The rearrangement joins TRBV7-2 to TRBJ1-3; D is unresolved. The V gene lost 0 bases and the J gene lost 4 bases, with 7 bases spanning the gap. The CDR3 runs to 14 residues. Germline V gives CDR1 SGHTA, CDR2 FQGNSA. CDR3 DNA: TGTGCCAGCAGCTTAGCACCACAGGGAAACACCATATATTTT. It yields the protein CASSLAPQGNTIYF.

This clonotype was observed many times. This chain links TRBV18 with TRBJ2-2; D not certain. The CDR3 is made up of 14 amino acids. The germline CDR1 and CDR2 sequences are KGHSH and LQKENI. Trimming took 0 bases from V and 4 from J, leaving 6 bases between them. For the CDR3, the DNA is TGTGCCAGCTCACCACCAGCGTTCACCGGGGAGCTGTTTTTT. Translating gives CASSPPAFTGELFF.

The gene calls are TRBV12-3 or TRBV12-4 and TRBJ1-5; tentative D call: TRBD1 (6 bases). V lost 6 bases and J 7 bases, leaving 16 bases between the germline ends. The CDR3 consists of 14 residues. Here the CDR3 reads CASSLDSPGQPQHF. The CDR3 region has the DNA TGTGCCAGCAGCCTGGACAGCCCGGGGCAGCCCCAGCATTTT.

This clonotype was recorded many times. This chain uses TRBV28 with TRBJ1-2; D ambiguous. Trimming stripped 10 bases from V and 2 bases from J, with 11 bases between. Germline V lookup: CDR1 MDHEN, CDR2 SYDVKM. The CDR3 is 12 residues long. As DNA, the CDR3 is TGTGCCATCCAGCGTCAGAACTATGGCTACACCTTC. As protein: CAIQRQNYGYTF.

The chain couples TRBV20-1 to TRBJ2-7; D is perhaps TRBD1 (6 bases). The V end lost 3 bases, the J end lost 5 bases, and 20 bases lay between the germline ends. The CDR3 is made up of 15 amino acids. The germline CDR1 and CDR2 sequences are DFQATT and SNEGSKA (reference sequence). The CDR3 loop reads CSASLEGGRLDEQYF. In DNA, the CDR3 is TGCAGTGCTAGCTTGGAAGGGGGACGTCTGGACGAGCAGTACTTC.

This clonotype was recorded many times. The DNA of the CDR3 is TGTGCCAGCAGTTTTCGACAGGGTAACACTGAAGCTTTCTTT. This sequence encodes CASSFRQGNTEAFF. The genes are TRBV12-3 or TRBV12-4 and TRBJ1-1, with 7 bases aligning to TRBD1. The CDR3 is made up of 14 amino acids. J was trimmed by 2 bases and V by 3 bases; bases with no gene match: 3.

The rearrangement uses TRBV5-1 and TRBJ2-7, with no clear D. This CDR3 is built from 14 residues. V was clipped by 0 bases and J by 4 bases, with 11 bases between them. Germline V CDR1 and CDR2: SGHRS, YFSETQ. CDR3 in DNA: TGCGCCAGCAGCTTGGGCCTAAGTGGATACGAGCAGTACTTC. Amino acid sequence: CASSLGLSGYEQYF.

CDR3 residues: CASSVGKGANTDTQYF. Written as DNA, the CDR3 is TGTGCCAGCAGCGTGGGGAAGGGGGCTAACACAGATACGCAGTATTTT. This sequence joins TRBV11-3 and TRBJ2-3; 7 positions agree with TRBD1. Germline V gene sequence: CDR1 SGHNT, CDR2 YENEEA. This CDR3 is built from 16 residues. J lost 2 bases, V lost 5 bases, and 10 bases had no gene match.

This clonotype has only a few counts. V gene TRBV3-1 combines with J gene TRBJ1-4, with TRBD1 as a possible D gene (5 bases). CDR1 and CDR2 (germline): LGHDT, YNNKEL (reference sequence). CDR3 size: 14 residues. Trimming cost V 7 bases and J 0 bases, with 9 bases left between them. CDR3 nucleotides: TGTGCCAGCACCTGGGGCACAACTAATGAAAAACTGTTTTTT. It yields the protein CASTWGTTNEKLFF.

This clonotype was observed a handful of times. The rearrangement uses TRBV7-6 and TRBJ2-7; TRBD2 agrees at 11 bases. Germline V gene sequence: CDR1 SGHVS, CDR2 FNYEAQ. V gave up 3 bases and J gave up 7 bases; unmatched junction bases: 8. The CDR3 totals 15 residues. The CDR3 coding sequence is TGTGCCAGCAGCTTGCAGACTAGCGGGATGGGGGAGCAGTACTTC. It specifies CASSLQTSGMGEQYF.